This T cell receptor (beta chain) was obtained from a study of follicular helper T cells after annual influenza vaccination. This CDR3 region has 16 residues. V lost 7 bases to trimming and J lost 0 bases; unmatched junction nucleotides: 8. Germline CDR1 reads SGHRS; CDR2 reads YFSETQ. Time point noted: 2015-2016 season, 7 days after influenza vaccination. Donors with HIV/AIDS, active malignancy, immunomodulators or active illness were excluded. Each time point used about 40 to 110 mL of blood. The data were produced by immunoSEQ multiplex PCR, yet TCRdb's version contains in-frame clones alone and is incomplete. The table has roughly 7,900 clones, approximately 88% seen once.

This TCR derives from an adult who received the influenza vaccine. The sequences come from CXCR5+ CD38- circulating T follicular helper cells from blood, collected 7 days after influenza vaccination. Subset meaning: circulating Tfh, non-naive CD4+CXCR5+PD-1+ (ICOS+CD38+ or ICOS-CD38-). J is TRBJ2-5 and V is TRBV5-1, with 11 bases that match TRBD1. CDR3 in amino acids: CASGQGALPYQETQYF. The CDR3 DNA reads as TGCGCCAGCGGACAGGGGGCTCTACCGTACCAAGAGACCCAGTACTTC.